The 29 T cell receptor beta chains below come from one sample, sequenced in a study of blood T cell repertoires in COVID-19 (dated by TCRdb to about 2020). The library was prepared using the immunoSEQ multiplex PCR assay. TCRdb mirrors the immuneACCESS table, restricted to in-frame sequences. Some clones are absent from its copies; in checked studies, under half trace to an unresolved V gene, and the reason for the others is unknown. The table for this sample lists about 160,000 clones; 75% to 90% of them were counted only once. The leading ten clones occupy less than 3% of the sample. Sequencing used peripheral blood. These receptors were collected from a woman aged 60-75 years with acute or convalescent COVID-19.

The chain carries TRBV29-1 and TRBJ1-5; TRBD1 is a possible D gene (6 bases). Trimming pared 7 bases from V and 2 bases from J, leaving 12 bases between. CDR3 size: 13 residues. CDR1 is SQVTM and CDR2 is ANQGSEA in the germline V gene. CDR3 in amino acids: CSALTGGNQPQHF. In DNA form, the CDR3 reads TGCAGCGCTCTGACAGGCGGCAATCAGCCCCAGCATTTT.

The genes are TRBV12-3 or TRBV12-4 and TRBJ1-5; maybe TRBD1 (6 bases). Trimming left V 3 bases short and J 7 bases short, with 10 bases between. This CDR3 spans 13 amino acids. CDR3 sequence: CASSLTGKQPQHF. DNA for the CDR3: TGTGCCAGCAGTTTGACAGGAAAGCAGCCCCAGCATTTT.

In nucleotides, the CDR3 is TGTGCCAGCAGTCGCCGGACATTCGGGGAGACCCAGTACTTC. Its protein is CASSRRTFGETQYF. This chain joins TRBV6-5 and TRBJ2-5; D is possibly TRBD1 (5 bases). The V end lost 5 bases, the J end lost 5 bases, and 15 bases lay between the germline ends. The CDR3 is made up of 14 amino acids. Germline assignment: CDR1 MNHEY and CDR2 SVGAGI.

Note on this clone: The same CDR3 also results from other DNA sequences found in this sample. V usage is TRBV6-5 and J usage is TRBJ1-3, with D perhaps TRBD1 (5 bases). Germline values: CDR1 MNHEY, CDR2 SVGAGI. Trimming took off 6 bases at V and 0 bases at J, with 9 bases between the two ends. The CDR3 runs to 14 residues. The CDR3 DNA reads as TGTGCCAGCAGAACAGGTTACTCTGGAAACACCATATATTTT. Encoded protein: CASRTGYSGNTIYF.

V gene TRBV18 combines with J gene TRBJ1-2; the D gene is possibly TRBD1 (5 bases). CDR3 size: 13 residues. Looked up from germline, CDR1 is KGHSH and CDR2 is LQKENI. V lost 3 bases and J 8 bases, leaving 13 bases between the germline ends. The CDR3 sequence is CASSPGRADGYTF. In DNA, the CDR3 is TGTGCCAGCTCACCCGGCAGGGCTGACGGCTACACCTTC.

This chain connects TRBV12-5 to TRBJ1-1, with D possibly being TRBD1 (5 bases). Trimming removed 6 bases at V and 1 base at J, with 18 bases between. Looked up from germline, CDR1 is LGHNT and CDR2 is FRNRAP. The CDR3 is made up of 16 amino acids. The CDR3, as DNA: TGTGCTAGTGGGGGGAGGGGAGGGTCTCGGAACACTGAAGCTTTCTTT. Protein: CASGGRGGSRNTEAFF.

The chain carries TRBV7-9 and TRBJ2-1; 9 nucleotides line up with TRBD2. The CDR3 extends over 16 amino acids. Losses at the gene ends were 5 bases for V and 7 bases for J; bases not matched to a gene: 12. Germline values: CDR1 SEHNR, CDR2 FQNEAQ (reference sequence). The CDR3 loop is CASSLSWRGGRNEQFF. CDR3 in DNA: TGTGCCAGCAGCCTATCGTGGCGGGGGGGCCGGAATGAGCAGTTCTTC.

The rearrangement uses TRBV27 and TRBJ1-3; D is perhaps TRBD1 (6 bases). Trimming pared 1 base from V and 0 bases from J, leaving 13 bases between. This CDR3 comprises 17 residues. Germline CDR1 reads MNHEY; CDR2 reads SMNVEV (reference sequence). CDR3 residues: CASSLYPGTNSGNTIYF. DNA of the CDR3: TGTGCCAGCAGTTTATACCCCGGGACAAACTCTGGAAACACCATATATTTT.

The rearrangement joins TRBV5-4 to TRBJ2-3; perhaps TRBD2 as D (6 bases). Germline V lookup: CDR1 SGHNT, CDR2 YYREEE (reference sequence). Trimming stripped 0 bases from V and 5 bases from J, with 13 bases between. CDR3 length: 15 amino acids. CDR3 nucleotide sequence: TGTGCCAGCAGCTTGGGGGGGGTGATGCGAGATACGCAGTATTTT. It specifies CASSLGGVMRDTQYF. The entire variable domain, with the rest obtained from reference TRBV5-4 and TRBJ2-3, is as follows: ETGVTQSPTHLIKTRGQQVTLRCSSQSGHNTVSWYQQALGQGPQFIFQYYREEENGRGNFPPRFSGLQFPNYSSELNVNALELDDSALYLCASSLGGVMRDTQYFGPGTRLTVL.

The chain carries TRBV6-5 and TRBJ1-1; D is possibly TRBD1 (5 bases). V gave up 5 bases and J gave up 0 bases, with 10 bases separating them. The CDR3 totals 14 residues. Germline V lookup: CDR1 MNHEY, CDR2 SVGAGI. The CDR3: CASSPGLLNTEAFF. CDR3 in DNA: TGTGCCAGCAGTCCGGGACTTTTGAACACTGAAGCTTTCTTT.

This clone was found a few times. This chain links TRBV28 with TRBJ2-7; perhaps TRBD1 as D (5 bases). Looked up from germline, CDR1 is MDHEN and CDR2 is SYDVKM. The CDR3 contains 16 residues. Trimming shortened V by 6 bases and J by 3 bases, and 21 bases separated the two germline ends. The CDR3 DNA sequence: TGTGCCAGCAGGGGCAGCCGGGCTCCAAGGGGCTACGAGCAGTACTTC. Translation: CASRGSRAPRGYEQYF.

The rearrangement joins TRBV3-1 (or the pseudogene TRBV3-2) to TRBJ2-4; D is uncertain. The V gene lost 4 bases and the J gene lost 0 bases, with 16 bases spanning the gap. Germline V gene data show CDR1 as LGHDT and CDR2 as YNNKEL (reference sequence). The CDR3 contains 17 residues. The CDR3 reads CASSPPPSWVAKNIQYF. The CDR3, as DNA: TGTGCCAGCAGCCCACCCCCTAGTTGGGTAGCCAAAAACATTCAGTACTTC.

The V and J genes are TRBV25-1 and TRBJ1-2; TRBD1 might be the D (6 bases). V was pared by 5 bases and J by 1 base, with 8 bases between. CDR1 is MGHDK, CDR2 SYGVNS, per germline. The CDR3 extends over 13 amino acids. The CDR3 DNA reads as TGTGCCAGCAGTCCAGGGGTTAACTATGGCTACACCTTC. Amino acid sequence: CASSPGVNYGYTF.

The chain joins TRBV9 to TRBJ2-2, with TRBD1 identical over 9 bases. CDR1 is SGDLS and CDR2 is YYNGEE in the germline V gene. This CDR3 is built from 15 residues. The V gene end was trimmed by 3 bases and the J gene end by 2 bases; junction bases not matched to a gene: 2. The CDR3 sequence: CASSGTGVNTGELFF. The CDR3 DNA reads TGTGCCAGCAGCGGGACAGGGGTTAACACCGGGGAGCTGTTTTTT.

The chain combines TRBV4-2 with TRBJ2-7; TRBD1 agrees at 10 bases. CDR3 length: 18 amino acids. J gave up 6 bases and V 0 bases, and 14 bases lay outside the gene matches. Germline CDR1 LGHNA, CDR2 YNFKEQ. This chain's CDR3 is CASSQDNGGRQGAGEQYF. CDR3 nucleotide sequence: TGTGCCAGCAGCCAAGATAACGGGGGACGACAGGGGGCGGGCGAGCAGTACTTC.

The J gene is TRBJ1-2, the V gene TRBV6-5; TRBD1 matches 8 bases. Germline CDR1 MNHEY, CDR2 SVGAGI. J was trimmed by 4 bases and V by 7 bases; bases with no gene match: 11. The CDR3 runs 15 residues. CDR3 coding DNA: TGTGCCAGCACCCCCGGGACAGGAAGGGGCTATGGCTACACCTTC. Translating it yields CASTPGTGRGYGYTF.

CDR3 residues: CSASQGGGETQYF. The CDR3 coding sequence is TGCAGTGCTAGTCAGGGAGGGGGGGAGACCCAGTACTTC. V is TRBV20-1 and J is TRBJ2-5, with a possible D match to TRBD2 (7 bases). The CDR3 runs to 13 residues. From germline, CDR1 is DFQATT and CDR2 SNEGSKA (reference sequence). V lost 3 bases and J 5 bases, leaving 13 bases between the germline ends.

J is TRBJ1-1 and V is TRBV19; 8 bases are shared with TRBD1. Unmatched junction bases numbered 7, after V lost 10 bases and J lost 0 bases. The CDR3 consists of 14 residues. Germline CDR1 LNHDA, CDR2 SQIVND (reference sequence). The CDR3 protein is CATSTGAMNTEAFF. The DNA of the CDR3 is TGTGCCACCTCGACAGGGGCCATGAACACTGAAGCTTTCTTT. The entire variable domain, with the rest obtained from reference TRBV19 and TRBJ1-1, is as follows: DGGITQSPKYLFRKEGQNVTLSCEQNLNHDAMYWYRQDPGQGLRLIYYSQIVNDFQKGDIAEGYSVSREKKESFPLTVTSAQKNPTAFYLCATSTGAMNTEAFFGQGTRLTVV.

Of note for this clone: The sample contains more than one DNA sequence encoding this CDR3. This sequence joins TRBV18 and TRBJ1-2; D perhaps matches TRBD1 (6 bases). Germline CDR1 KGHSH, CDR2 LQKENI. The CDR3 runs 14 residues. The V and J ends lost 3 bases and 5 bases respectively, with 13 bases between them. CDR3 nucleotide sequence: TGTGCCAGCTCACCTGAGGCAGGGGATTATGGCTACACCTTC. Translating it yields CASSPEAGDYGYTF.

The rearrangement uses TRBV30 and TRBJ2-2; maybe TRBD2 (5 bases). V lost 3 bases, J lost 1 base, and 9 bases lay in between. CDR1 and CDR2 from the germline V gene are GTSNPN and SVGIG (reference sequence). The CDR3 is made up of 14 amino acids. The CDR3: CAWSRGKNTGELFF. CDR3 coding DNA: TGTGCCTGGAGCAGAGGGAAGAACACCGGGGAGCTGTTTTTT.

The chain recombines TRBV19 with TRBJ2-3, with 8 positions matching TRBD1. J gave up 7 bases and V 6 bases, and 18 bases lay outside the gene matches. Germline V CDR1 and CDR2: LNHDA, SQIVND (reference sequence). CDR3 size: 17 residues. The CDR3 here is CASRGLSGGVGLNTQYF. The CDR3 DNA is TGTGCCAGTAGAGGACTCTCAGGGGGCGTCGGTCTGAATACGCAGTATTTT.

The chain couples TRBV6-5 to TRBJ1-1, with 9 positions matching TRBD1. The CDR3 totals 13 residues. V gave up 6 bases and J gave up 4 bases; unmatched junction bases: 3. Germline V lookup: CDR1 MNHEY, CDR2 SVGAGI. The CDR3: CASRSTGGTEAFF. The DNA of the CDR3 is TGTGCCAGCAGATCGACAGGGGGCACTGAAGCTTTCTTT.

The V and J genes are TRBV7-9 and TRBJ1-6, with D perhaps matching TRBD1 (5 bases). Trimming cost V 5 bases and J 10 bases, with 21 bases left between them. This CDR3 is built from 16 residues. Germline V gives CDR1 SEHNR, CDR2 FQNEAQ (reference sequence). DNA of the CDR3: TGTGCCAGCAGCGTGGGGGGGTCATGGGGTGGCTCACCCCTCCACTTT. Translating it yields CASSVGGSWGGSPLHF.

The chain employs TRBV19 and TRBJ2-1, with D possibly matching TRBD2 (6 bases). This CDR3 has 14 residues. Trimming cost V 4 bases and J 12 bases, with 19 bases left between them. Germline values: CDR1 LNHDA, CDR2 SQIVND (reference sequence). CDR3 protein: CASSTSLLGGGQFF. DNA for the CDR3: TGTGCCAGTAGTACCTCCTTACTCGGGGGTGGGCAGTTCTTC. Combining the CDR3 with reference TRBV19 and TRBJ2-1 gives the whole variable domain DGGITQSPKYLFRKEGQNVTLSCEQNLNHDAMYWYRQDPGQGLRLIYYSQIVNDFQKGDIAEGYSVSREKKESFPLTVTSAQKNPTAFYLCASSTSLLGGGQFFGPGTRLTVL.

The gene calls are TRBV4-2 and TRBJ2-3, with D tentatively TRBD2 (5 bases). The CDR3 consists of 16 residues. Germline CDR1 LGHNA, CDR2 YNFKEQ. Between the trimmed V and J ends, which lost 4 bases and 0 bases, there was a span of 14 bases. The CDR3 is CASSRGTGVSTDTQYF. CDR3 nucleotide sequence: TGTGCCAGCAGCCGAGGAACCGGGGTGAGCACAGATACGCAGTATTTT.

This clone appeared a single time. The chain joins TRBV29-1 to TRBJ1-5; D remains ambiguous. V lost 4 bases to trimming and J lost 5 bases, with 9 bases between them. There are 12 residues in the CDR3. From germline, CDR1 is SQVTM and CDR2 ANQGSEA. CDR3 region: CSVGGSDQPQHF. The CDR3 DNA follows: TGCAGCGTTGGAGGGAGCGATCAGCCCCAGCATTTT.

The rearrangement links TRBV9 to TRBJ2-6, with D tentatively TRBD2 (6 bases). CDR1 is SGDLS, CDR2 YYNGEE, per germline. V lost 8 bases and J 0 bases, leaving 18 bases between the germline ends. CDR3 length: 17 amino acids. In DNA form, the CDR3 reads TGTGCCAGTGTGGGGCAGGGAGGAGGCTCTGGGGCCAACGTCCTGACTTTC. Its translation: CASVGQGGGSGANVLTF.

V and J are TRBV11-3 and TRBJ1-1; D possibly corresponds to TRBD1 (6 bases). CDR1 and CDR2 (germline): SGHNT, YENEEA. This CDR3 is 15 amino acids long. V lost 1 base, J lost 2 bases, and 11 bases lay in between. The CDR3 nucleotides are TGTGCCAGCAGCTTAGTAGGGGGACTAAACACTGAAGCTTTCTTT. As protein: CASSLVGGLNTEAFF.

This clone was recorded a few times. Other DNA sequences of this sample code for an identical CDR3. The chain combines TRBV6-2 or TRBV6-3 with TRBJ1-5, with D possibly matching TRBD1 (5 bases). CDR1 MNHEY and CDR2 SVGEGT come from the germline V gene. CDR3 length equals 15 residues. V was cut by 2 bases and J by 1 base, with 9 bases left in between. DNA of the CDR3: TGTGCCAGCAGTTACCGGCAGGGAAGCAATCAGCCCCAGCATTTT. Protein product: CASSYRQGSNQPQHF.